This TCR beta chain was sequenced for a study of shared T cell receptors in the human thymus. The repertoire was sequenced with immunoSEQ multiplex PCR; TCRdb's copy has only in-frame clones and lacks some. The sample holds hundreds of thousands of clones, roughly 90% seen once. As concerns this clone: The same CDR3 can be traced to other DNA sequences in this sample.

V was pared by 3 bases and J by 2 bases, with 11 bases between. Per germline, CDR1 SGDLS and CDR2 YYNGEE. CDR3 length equals 14 residues. This same sample was also part of a study on human thymus T cells. Per that study: Each of the donors was a healthy Finnish infant who was undergoing open corrective cardiac surgery for congenital heart defects. Resections from corrective heart surgery supplied the thymus tissue. Use of V and J genes seemed skewed within the thymic and blood repertoires. Related research found strongly overlapping thymic repertoires in unrelated individuals.

The chain joins TRBV9 to TRBJ1-1; D gene unclear. This clonotype was obtained from a boy in the first two years of life with a congenital heart defect. The source material was thymocytes. The CDR3 here is CASSDTAGNTEAFF. DNA for the CDR3: TGTGCCAGCAGCGATACGGCAGGTAACACTGAAGCTTTCTTT.